This TCR beta chain was sequenced in a study of T cell changes during pregnancy in multiple sclerosis. Sequenced by immunoSEQ multiplex PCR; TCRdb stores in-frame clones only, minus some. Of 43,000 or so clones in the sample, approximately 90% were seen once. This clone has a single count. Germline CDR1 is SGHNT and CDR2 is YYREEE (reference sequence). The CDR3 extends over 16 amino acids. V was pared by 4 bases and J by 1 base, with 8 bases of the junction left unmatched. The source of this sequence is a female donor with multiple sclerosis, enrolled in a pregnancy study. Sequencing input: PBMCs (not recorded whether the cells were cultured). The rearrangement joins TRBV5-4 to TRBJ2-3; 8 nucleotides align to TRBD2. CDR3 amino acids: CASSPSGRGGTDTQYF. In DNA form, the CDR3 reads TGTGCCAGCAGCCCGAGTGGGCGGGGGGGCACAGATACGCAGTATTTT.